A selection of T cell receptor beta chains follows, all from one sample in a study of T cells after yellow fever vaccination. Using its own MiXCR run on the 5' RACE reads, TCRdb lists one record per CDR3 protein. The sample contains about 160,000 distinct CDR3 sequences, under 7.5% of which appear only once. This sample comprised CD4+ T cells sorted from PBMCs, obtained less than 6 days after the first yellow fever vaccination. The source is a young man who received the YFV17D yellow fever vaccine. CDR3s include the opening cysteine and the closing phenylalanine or tryptophan. D genes are given only for firm matches. Some rows mark clone size as missing; the rest say once, few, many or name a class of expanded clone.

size | J | D | V | DNA | CDR3
many | TRBJ2-3 | . | TRBV7-3 | TGTGCCAGCAGCCAAGAACTAGCAGATACGCAGTATTTT | CASSQELADTQYF
many | TRBJ2-1 | TRBD1 | TRBV5-4 | TGTGCCAGCAGCCCGGGACAGGGCTCCTACAATGAGCAGTTCTTC | CASSPGQGSYNEQFF
many | TRBJ1-2 | . | TRBV20-1 | TGCAGTGCTAGAGTGGGCAGTACTAACTATGGCTACACCTTC | CSARVGSTNYGYTF
many | TRBJ2-3 | . | TRBV11-2 | TGTGCCAGCAGCTCCACCCGGGGCCCCAGCACAGATACGCAGTATTTT | CASSSTRGPSTDTQYF
many | TRBJ1-6 | . | TRBV6-5 | TGTGCCAGCAGGTTCGGGGGGGATAGAAATAATTCACCCCTCCACTTT | CASRFGGDRNNSPLHF
many | TRBJ1-3 | . | TRBV5-1 | TGCGCCAGCAGCTTGGAGGTGGGAAACACCATATATTTT | CASSLEVGNTIYF
many | TRBJ2-5 | TRBD1 | TRBV5-6 | TGTGCCAGCAGCTTACAGGGGGCATCCCGGGAGACCCAGTACTTC | CASSLQGASRETQYF
few | TRBJ1-5 | . | TRBV7-2 | TGTGCCAGCAGCTTATCAGGGGTGATAAGCAATCAGCCCCAGCATTTT | CASSLSGVISNQPQHF
. | TRBJ1-1 | . | TRBV18 | TGTGCCAGCTCCCCTTCCCTGGACACTGAAGCTTTCTTT | CASSPSLDTEAFF
. | TRBJ1-6 | TRBD1 | TRBV7-2 | TGTGCCAGCAGCTCCCGACAGGGGGCAAAGGCACCCCTCCACTTT | CASSSRQGAKAPLHF
many | TRBJ2-5 | . | TRBV5-1 | TGCGCCAGCAGCGTAGGGACGGAAGAGACCCAGTACTTC | CASSVGTEETQYF
many | TRBJ1-1 | TRBD1 | TRBV7-6 | TGTGCCAGCAGCTTAGACAGGGGTGAAGCTTTCTTT | CASSLDRGEAFF
. | TRBJ2-2 | . | TRBV6-1 | TGTGCCAGCAGTAAGCCTGAGGGGGTCTCTACCGGGGAGCTGTTTTTT | CASSKPEGVSTGELFF
few | TRBJ1-2 | . | TRBV6-5 | TGTGCCAGCAGTTACAAGGGGGGCGGAGGCTACACCTTC | CASSYKGGGGYTF
many | TRBJ2-2 | . | TRBV5-5 | TGTGCCAGCAGCTGGGACATAGATACCGGGGAGCTGTTTTTT | CASSWDIDTGELFF
many | TRBJ2-1 | TRBD1 | TRBV6-2/TRBV6-3 | TGTGCCAGCAGATCCGACAGGGCATCAAATGAGCAGTTCTTC | CASRSDRASNEQFF
few | TRBJ2-2 | . | TRBV5-6 | TGTGCCAGCAGCGAGTTAGGGCGGGGGAACACCGGGGAGCTGTTTTTT | CASSELGRGNTGELFF
many | TRBJ2-5 | . | TRBV6-5 | TGTGCCAGCAGTTACTCTAGGCAGTCTACGACCCAGTACTTC | CASSYSRQSTTQYF
. | TRBJ2-1 | . | TRBV7-9 | TGTGCCAGCAGCCATGGCCCCCTGGCCAATGAGCAGTTCTTC | CASSHGPLANEQFF
many | TRBJ2-5 | . | TRBV10-3 | TGTGCCATCAGTGAGTCTTATGGGGGAGTCCAAGAGACCCAGTACTTC | CAISESYGGVQETQYF
many | TRBJ1-5 | . | TRBV7-2 | TGTGCCAGCAGCTTAGACGATATCCAACCCCAGCATTTT | CASSLDDIQPQHF
few | TRBJ2-7 | . | TRBV6-5 | TGTGCCAGCAGTTACACAGGGTCCCCCGATTCACGAGCACGGCAGTACTTC | CASSYTGSPDSRARQYF
many | TRBJ1-5 | . | TRBV7-9 | TGTGCCAGCAGTGGGGGGTCTCCGAATCAGCCCCAGCATTTT | CASSGGSPNQPQHF
. | TRBJ2-2 | . | TRBV5-1 | TGCGCCAGCAGTTTTAGTTTTGGACAGAGACTCACCGGGGAGCTGTTTTTT | CASSFSFGQRLTGELFF
few | TRBJ2-3 | . | TRBV7-3 | TGTGCCAGCAGCTTCGGCGGGGACACAGATACGCAGTATTTT | CASSFGGDTDTQYF
. | TRBJ2-1 | TRBD2 | TRBV15 | TGTGCCACCAGCAGAGGGGGGGGGTACAATGAGCAGTTCTTC | CATSRGGGYNEQFF
few | TRBJ2-1 | . | TRBV7-6 | TGTGCCAGCAGCCCCCTAAACGGCCATTCCTACAATGAGCAGTTCTTC | CASSPLNGHSYNEQFF
. | TRBJ1-5 | TRBD1 | TRBV3-1 | TGTGCCAGCAGCCCCCGGGACAGGAATCAGCCCCAGCATTTT | CASSPRDRNQPQHF
. | TRBJ2-1 | TRBD2 | TRBV4-2 | TGTGCCAGCAGCCAAGGACTAGCGGGGGGGCTCGAGCAGTTCTTC | CASSQGLAGGLEQFF
many | TRBJ2-3 | . | TRBV11-2 | TGTGCCAGCAGCTCTCTTCTGGGTGACATCCGGGATACGCAGTATTTT | CASSSLLGDIRDTQYF
many | TRBJ1-5 | TRBD1 | TRBV7-2 | TGTGCCAGCAGCCTCCGACAGGGCGATCAGCCCCAGCATTTT | CASSLRQGDQPQHF
many | TRBJ2-5 | TRBD1 | TRBV7-8 | TGTGCCAGCAGCGTTGACAGGGAAGAGACCCAGTACTTC | CASSVDREETQYF
few | TRBJ1-5 | . | TRBV6-1 | TGTGCCAGCCAAGCCCTTTATCAGCCCCAGCATTTT | CASQALYQPQHF
many | TRBJ1-3 | . | TRBV7-2 | TGTGCCAGCAGCTTAGCTGGTGGCGGAGGAAACACCATATATTTT | CASSLAGGGGNTIYF
. | TRBJ2-3 | TRBD2 | TRBV5-8 | TGTGCCAGCAGTAGCCGGGAGGGGGCAGATACGCAGTATTTT | CASSSREGADTQYF
. | TRBJ1-2 | TRBD1 | TRBV18 | TGTGCCAGCTCACCCCAGACAGGGACCGATGGCTACACCTTC | CASSPQTGTDGYTF
many | TRBJ2-1 | . | TRBV20-1 | TGCAGTGCTCCCGACTACAATGAGCAGTTCTTC | CSAPDYNEQFF
many | TRBJ1-1 | . | TRBV7-9 | TGTGCCAGCAGTCCTGAAGCTTTCTTT | CASSPEAFF
many | TRBJ2-2 | . | TRBV5-1 | TGCGCCAGCAGCTTGGGAAGGGGCACCGGGGAGCTGTTTTTT | CASSLGRGTGELFF
few | TRBJ2-3 | . | TRBV5-1 | TGCGCCAGCACCGTATCCGGGCGGGGAGGCACAGATACGCAGTATTTT | CASTVSGRGGTDTQYF
many | TRBJ2-1 | TRBD2 | TRBV7-6 | TGTGCCAGCAGTTTAGGTTGGACTAGCGGGGGGGCCCACAATGAGCAGTTCTTC | CASSLGWTSGGAHNEQFF
few | TRBJ2-1 | . | TRBV5-6 | TGTGCCAGCACCTTGACCGGGGGCCCCAGGTTCTTC | CASTLTGGPRFF
many | TRBJ1-1 | TRBD1 | TRBV18 | TGTGCCAGCTCACCACCCTCGACAGGGATGAACACTGAAGCTTTCTTT | CASSPPSTGMNTEAFF
few | TRBJ2-3 | . | TRBV20-1 | TGCAGTGCTGATTTCCCGTGGCGGGATACGCAGTATTTT | CSADFPWRDTQYF
many | TRBJ2-5 | . | TRBV3-1 | TGTGCCAGCAGCCAACAGGTGTTCCAAGAGACCCAGTACTTC | CASSQQVFQETQYF
. | TRBJ2-1 | . | TRBV4-2 | TGTGCCAGCGCCTTCCAGGGGCAGAGGTCCTACAATGAGCAGTTCTTC | CASAFQGQRSYNEQFF
. | TRBJ1-1 | . | TRBV5-1 | TGCGCCAGCAGCTTGTACAGGGAGAACACTGAAGCTTTCTTT | CASSLYRENTEAFF
few | TRBJ2-6 | . | TRBV4-1 | TGCGCCAGCAGCCACCTGCACTCTGGGGCCAACGTCCTGACTTTC | CASSHLHSGANVLTF
many | TRBJ2-1 | . | TRBV29-1 | TGCAGCGTCGCCCCACACGACAGGTCCGCGCAGTTCTTC | CSVAPHDRSAQFF
. | TRBJ2-5 | . | TRBV6-5 | TGTGCCAGCAGGTCCGGGGGGCGGACCCAGTACTTC | CASRSGGRTQYF
. | TRBJ2-1 | . | TRBV9 | TGTGCCAGCAGCTCGACAGGAAACTCCTACAATGAGCAGTTCTTC | CASSSTGNSYNEQFF
many | TRBJ2-3 | . | TRBV9 | TGTGCCAGCAGCCTGCAGTTTAGCGTAACAGATACGCAGTATTTT | CASSLQFSVTDTQYF
. | TRBJ2-1 | TRBD2 | TRBV20-1 | TGCAGTGGGACACGGGGGGGCTACAATGAGCAGTTCTTC | CSGTRGGYNEQFF